This T cell receptor (beta chain) comes out of a study of blood T cell repertoires in COVID-19. For the study at large: Italy, Spain and the United States were the sources of the convalescent and acute COVID-19 samples. T cells, B-cell-depleted T cells, or PBMCs supplied cDNA or gDNA.

The V and J ends lost 4 bases and 6 bases, in that order; junction bases with no gene match: 17. CDR3 size: 17 residues. Germline-derived CDR1 and CDR2 are SGHDT and YYEEEE. Per the original methods: Researchers report that nucleated cell counts were estimated from reference gene primer amplification. Here immunoSEQ multiplex PCR was the method, and the copy in TCRdb shows in-frame clones only, minus some. That table supplies the V and J calls and clone size; D and trimming were determined from the DNA. This sample has roughly 150,000 clones, with about four fifths found just once. The TCR comes from a woman older than 75 with active or convalescent COVID-19. This rearrangement joins TRBV5-6 to TRBJ2-7; TRBD2 matches at 9 bases. The specimen sequenced was peripheral blood. The CDR3 here is CASSPGLAGEFSLEQYF. Here the CDR3 DNA reads TGTGCCAGCAGCCCGGGCTTAGCGGGAGAGTTTTCTCTCGAGCAGTACTTC. The full variable domain, with the rest looked up from reference TRBV5-6 and TRBJ2-7, is DAGVTQSPTHLIKTRGQQVTLRCSPKSGHDTVSWYQQALGQGPQFIFQYYEEEERQRGNFPDRFSGHQFPNYSSELNVNALLLGDSALYLCASSPGLAGEFSLEQYFGPGTRLTVT.